A selection of T cell receptor beta chains follows, all from one sample in a study of patients and donors after allogeneic stem cell transplantation. Each CDR3 protein gets one entry after TCRdb re-called the RT-PCR reads with MiXCR. The table shows 12,000 or so distinct CDR3 sequences, with roughly a quarter occurring only once. Specimen: blood, either unsorted or a sorted T cell fraction (not recorded which). All receptors derive from a human donor who was either an allogeneic HSCT recipient or a stem cell or donor lymphocyte infusion donor (not recorded which). It is not recorded whose cells these are; they may come from a transplant donor. Each CDR3 is given with its conserved first and last residue. The D gene is left open where the match is weak. Some rows mark clone size as missing; the rest say once, few, many or name a class of expanded clone.

J gene: TRBJ2-1
D gene: TRBD2
clone size: -
V gene: TRBV7-8
CDR3 protein: CASSPLPSGRSIEQFF
CDR3 DNA: TGTGCCAGCAGCCCCTTACCGAGCGGGAGAAGTATTGAGCAGTTCTTC

J gene: TRBJ1-2
D gene: -
clone size: -
V gene: TRBV7-9
CDR3 protein: CASSFDGFYGYTF
CDR3 DNA: TGTGCCAGCAGCTTCGACGGCTTCTATGGCTACACCTTC

J gene: TRBJ1-1
D gene: -
clone size: few
V gene: TRBV3-1
CDR3 protein: CASSQQGYEAFF
CDR3 DNA: TGTGCCAGCAGCCAGCAGGGGTATGAAGCTTTCTTT

J gene: TRBJ2-3
D gene: -
clone size: few
V gene: TRBV6-5
CDR3 protein: CASRRDHTDTQYF
CDR3 DNA: TGTGCCAGCAGAAGGGACCACACAGATACGCAGTATTTT

J gene: TRBJ1-2
D gene: -
clone size: -
V gene: TRBV4-3
CDR3 protein: CASSPTGGGYTF
CDR3 DNA: TGCGCCAGCTCCCCGACAGGTGGTGGCTACACCTTC

J gene: TRBJ2-1
D gene: TRBD2
clone size: -
V gene: TRBV7-2
CDR3 protein: CASSALWEGRNEQFF
CDR3 DNA: TGTGCCAGCAGTGCCTTATGGGAGGGCCGCAATGAGCAGTTCTTC

J gene: TRBJ1-6
D gene: -
clone size: few
V gene: TRBV6-5
CDR3 protein: CASSLREAPLHF
CDR3 DNA: TGTGCCAGCTCCCTGAGGGAGGCGCCCCTCCACTTT

J gene: TRBJ2-7
D gene: -
clone size: many
V gene: TRBV12-3/TRBV12-4
CDR3 protein: CASSLDQGYRGYEQYF
CDR3 DNA: TGTGCCAGCAGTTTGGATCAGGGGTATCGTGGTTACGAGCAGTACTTC

J gene: TRBJ2-7
D gene: -
clone size: -
V gene: TRBV7-6
CDR3 protein: CASSATGNPGEQYF
CDR3 DNA: TGTGCCAGCAGCGCGACCGGTAACCCTGGGGAGCAGTACTTC

J gene: TRBJ1-2
D gene: -
clone size: -
V gene: TRBV12-3/TRBV12-4
CDR3 protein: CASLHGGFRYGYTF
CDR3 DNA: TGTGCCAGCCTACACGGGGGTTTTCGCTATGGCTACACCTTC

J gene: TRBJ2-1
D gene: -
clone size: few
V gene: TRBV28
CDR3 protein: CASSFVGYEQFF
CDR3 DNA: TGTGCCAGCAGTTTCGTAGGGTATGAGCAGTTCTTC

J gene: TRBJ2-5
D gene: TRBD2
clone size: -
V gene: TRBV2
CDR3 protein: CASRPGLGETQYF
CDR3 DNA: TGTGCCAGCAGGCCGGGACTAGGGGAGACCCAGTACTTC

J gene: TRBJ1-1
D gene: -
clone size: -
V gene: TRBV5-1
CDR3 protein: CASSLPEGPYTEAFF
CDR3 DNA: TGCGCCAGCAGCTTACCAGAAGGGCCCTACACTGAAGCTTTCTTT

J gene: TRBJ2-2
D gene: TRBD2
clone size: -
V gene: TRBV7-9
CDR3 protein: CASSRREGRTGELFF
CDR3 DNA: TGTGCCAGCAGCCGAAGGGAGGGCCGCACCGGGGAGCTGTTTTTT

J gene: TRBJ1-2
D gene: -
clone size: -
V gene: TRBV27
CDR3 protein: CASSFLPLLNGYTF
CDR3 DNA: TGTGCCAGCAGTTTTTTACCCCTGTTAAATGGCTACACCTTC

J gene: TRBJ1-3
D gene: -
clone size: few
V gene: TRBV9
CDR3 protein: CASSFTRESRDRSGNTIYF
CDR3 DNA: TGTGCCAGCAGCTTCACCAGGGAGTCTCGCGACCGCTCTGGAAACACCATATATTTT

J gene: TRBJ1-5
D gene: -
clone size: few
V gene: TRBV18
CDR3 protein: CASSPTDSSNQPQHF
CDR3 DNA: TGTGCCAGCTCACCGACTGACAGTAGCAATCAGCCCCAGCATTTT

J gene: TRBJ1-1
D gene: -
clone size: many
V gene: TRBV5-6
CDR3 protein: CASSFGGNTEAFF
CDR3 DNA: TGTGCCAGCAGCTTCGGGGGGAACACTGAAGCTTTCTTT

J gene: TRBJ1-1
D gene: -
clone size: -
V gene: TRBV12-3/TRBV12-4
CDR3 protein: CASSFVDGTEAFF
CDR3 DNA: TGTGCCAGCAGTTTCGTCGACGGCACTGAAGCTTTCTTT

J gene: TRBJ1-5
D gene: -
clone size: -
V gene: TRBV20-1
CDR3 protein: CSAQQGNSNQPQHF
CDR3 DNA: TGCAGTGCTCAACAGGGAAATAGCAATCAGCCCCAGCATTTT

J gene: TRBJ2-1
D gene: TRBD1
clone size: -
V gene: TRBV24-1
CDR3 protein: CATSGAGGEDYNEQFF
CDR3 DNA: TGTGCCACCAGTGGGGCAGGGGGCGAGGACTACAATGAGCAGTTCTTC

J gene: TRBJ2-1
D gene: TRBD2
clone size: -
V gene: TRBV9
CDR3 protein: CASSVGSSGNWDEQFF
CDR3 DNA: TGTGCCAGCAGCGTAGGAAGTAGCGGGAATTGGGATGAGCAGTTCTTC

J gene: TRBJ1-5
D gene: TRBD1
clone size: medium-sized
V gene: TRBV12-3/TRBV12-4
CDR3 protein: CASSLRGQTSNQPQHF
CDR3 DNA: TGTGCCAGCAGTTTAAGGGGACAGACTAGCAATCAGCCCCAGCATTTT

J gene: TRBJ2-7
D gene: TRBD2
clone size: -
V gene: TRBV20-1
CDR3 protein: CSASGLAGVWEQYF
CDR3 DNA: TGCAGTGCTAGCGGGCTAGCGGGAGTGTGGGAGCAGTACTTC

J gene: TRBJ2-7
D gene: -
clone size: -
V gene: TRBV19
CDR3 protein: CASSRRGGEQYF
CDR3 DNA: TGTGCCAGTAGTCGCAGGGGCGGCGAGCAGTACTTC

J gene: TRBJ1-5
D gene: -
clone size: -
V gene: TRBV5-1
CDR3 protein: CASSLGGSGGNQPQHF
CDR3 DNA: TGCGCCAGCAGCTTGGGCGGGTCAGGAGGCAATCAGCCCCAGCATTTT

J gene: TRBJ2-3
D gene: -
clone size: -
V gene: TRBV5-1
CDR3 protein: CASSLGLDPDTQYF
CDR3 DNA: TGCGCCAGCAGCTTGGGGCTAGATCCAGATACGCAGTATTTT

J gene: TRBJ2-1
D gene: TRBD2
clone size: -
V gene: TRBV6-6
CDR3 protein: CASSWAGEGRNEQFF
CDR3 DNA: TGTGCCAGCAGTTGGGCCGGGGAGGGAAGAAATGAGCAGTTCTTC

J gene: TRBJ1-3
D gene: -
clone size: -
V gene: TRBV12-3/TRBV12-4
CDR3 protein: CASKGARGNTIYF
CDR3 DNA: TGTGCCAGCAAAGGGGCACGAGGAAACACCATATATTTT

J gene: TRBJ2-5
D gene: TRBD1
clone size: -
V gene: TRBV3-1
CDR3 protein: CASSLTGAKTQYF
CDR3 DNA: TGTGCCAGCAGTCTGACAGGGGCGAAGACCCAGTACTTC

J gene: TRBJ2-1
D gene: TRBD1
clone size: -
V gene: TRBV7-2
CDR3 protein: CASSLAPGTGIYNEQFF
CDR3 DNA: TGTGCCAGCAGCTTAGCGCCCGGGACAGGGATCTACAATGAGCAGTTCTTC

J gene: TRBJ2-7
D gene: TRBD2
clone size: few
V gene: TRBV20-1
CDR3 protein: CSAPAGTRRYEQYF
CDR3 DNA: TGCAGTGCTCCCGCCGGGACTAGAAGGTACGAGCAGTACTTC

J gene: TRBJ1-2
D gene: -
clone size: -
V gene: TRBV5-6
CDR3 protein: CASSLVQGGFGGYTF
CDR3 DNA: TGTGCCAGCAGCTTGGTCCAGGGCGGCTTCGGTGGCTACACCTTC

J gene: TRBJ1-1
D gene: -
clone size: many
V gene: TRBV5-4
CDR3 protein: CASSLEVNTEAFF
CDR3 DNA: TGTGCCAGCAGCTTGGAGGTGAACACTGAAGCTTTCTTT

J gene: TRBJ2-1
D gene: TRBD2
clone size: once
V gene: TRBV3-1
CDR3 protein: CASSRTSGAGGNNEQFF
CDR3 DNA: TGTGCCAGCAGCCGTACCTCCGGAGCGGGGGGGAACAATGAGCAGTTCTTC

J gene: TRBJ2-3
D gene: -
clone size: few
V gene: TRBV7-3
CDR3 protein: CASSLTASTDTQYF
CDR3 DNA: TGTGCCAGCAGCTTAACTGCGAGCACAGATACGCAGTATTTT

J gene: TRBJ1-1
D gene: -
clone size: few
V gene: TRBV29-1
CDR3 protein: CSVVGGLNTEAFF
CDR3 DNA: TGCAGCGTTGTTGGGGGATTGAACACTGAAGCTTTCTTT

J gene: TRBJ1-1
D gene: -
clone size: -
V gene: TRBV19
CDR3 protein: CASSFHQGNTEAFF
CDR3 DNA: TGTGCCAGTAGTTTTCATCAGGGGAACACTGAAGCTTTCTTT

J gene: TRBJ1-5
D gene: TRBD1
clone size: -
V gene: TRBV10-3
CDR3 protein: CATGQGPGPQHF
CDR3 DNA: TGTGCCACCGGACAGGGCCCGGGGCCCCAGCATTTT

J gene: TRBJ2-7
D gene: -
clone size: once
V gene: TRBV29-1
CDR3 protein: CSVWGTENGPFYEQYF
CDR3 DNA: TGCAGCGTTTGGGGGACGGAGAACGGCCCTTTCTACGAGCAGTACTTC

J gene: TRBJ1-1
D gene: -
clone size: -
V gene: TRBV5-1
CDR3 protein: CASSPWHPQVGVLNTEAFF
CDR3 DNA: TGCGCCAGCAGCCCTTGGCACCCCCAGGTCGGGGTTTTGAACACTGAAGCTTTCTTT

J gene: TRBJ2-1
D gene: TRBD2
clone size: -
V gene: TRBV10-2
CDR3 protein: CASSELAGASGEQFF
CDR3 DNA: TGCGCCAGCAGTGAGCTAGCGGGAGCGTCGGGTGAGCAGTTCTTC

J gene: TRBJ2-3
D gene: TRBD2
clone size: -
V gene: TRBV20-1
CDR3 protein: CSARTSGGTDTQYF
CDR3 DNA: TGCAGTGCTAGGACTAGCGGGGGCACAGATACGCAGTATTTT

J gene: TRBJ1-1
D gene: -
clone size: -
V gene: TRBV11-3
CDR3 protein: CASSFDGRTEAFF
CDR3 DNA: TGTGCCAGCAGCTTCGACGGGCGGACTGAAGCTTTCTTT

J gene: TRBJ1-5
D gene: -
clone size: few
V gene: TRBV6-2/TRBV6-3
CDR3 protein: CASSGLDSSNQPQHF
CDR3 DNA: TGTGCCAGCAGCGGATTGGACAGTAGCAATCAGCCCCAGCATTTT

J gene: TRBJ1-1
D gene: -
clone size: many
V gene: TRBV30
CDR3 protein: CAWTPQRVLNTEAFF
CDR3 DNA: TGTGCCTGGACCCCTCAAAGGGTTTTGAACACTGAAGCTTTCTTT

J gene: TRBJ1-2
D gene: -
clone size: -
V gene: TRBV9
CDR3 protein: CASIPGPYGYTF
CDR3 DNA: TGTGCCAGCATTCCCGGCCCCTATGGCTACACCTTC

J gene: TRBJ2-1
D gene: -
clone size: many
V gene: TRBV7-6
CDR3 protein: CASSSVGYNEQFF
CDR3 DNA: TGTGCCAGCAGCTCTGTCGGGTACAATGAGCAGTTCTTC

J gene: TRBJ2-3
D gene: TRBD2
clone size: -
V gene: TRBV6-5
CDR3 protein: CASSYEGGSTDTQYF
CDR3 DNA: TGTGCCAGCAGTTATGAGGGAGGGAGCACAGATACGCAGTATTTT

J gene: TRBJ2-5
D gene: TRBD1
clone size: many
V gene: TRBV5-6
CDR3 protein: CASSLPDRGLGTQYF
CDR3 DNA: TGTGCCAGCAGCCTACCCGACAGGGGTCTGGGGACCCAGTACTTC

J gene: TRBJ2-1
D gene: -
clone size: -
V gene: TRBV6-5
CDR3 protein: CASSYDSYNEQFF
CDR3 DNA: TGTGCCAGCAGTTACGACAGTTACAATGAGCAGTTCTTC

J gene: TRBJ1-5
D gene: -
clone size: many
V gene: TRBV28
CDR3 protein: CATQRVNSNQPQHF
CDR3 DNA: TGTGCCACCCAACGGGTAAATAGCAATCAGCCCCAGCATTTT

J gene: TRBJ2-1
D gene: TRBD1
clone size: few
V gene: TRBV25-1
CDR3 protein: CVSTQGDEQFF
CDR3 DNA: TGTGTCAGCACCCAGGGGGATGAGCAGTTCTTC

J gene: TRBJ1-6
D gene: -
clone size: medium-sized
V gene: TRBV28
CDR3 protein: CASRAGTLYYNSPLHF
CDR3 DNA: TGTGCCAGCAGAGCCGGGACCCTCTATTATAATTCACCCCTCCACTTT

J gene: TRBJ2-7
D gene: -
clone size: -
V gene: TRBV29-1
CDR3 protein: CSVAEGPGHEQYF
CDR3 DNA: TGCAGCGTAGCAGAGGGACCGGGCCACGAGCAGTACTTC

J gene: TRBJ2-1
D gene: TRBD2
clone size: large
V gene: TRBV5-1
CDR3 protein: CASSGGTTPSYNEQFF
CDR3 DNA: TGCGCCAGCAGCGGAGGGACTACGCCATCCTACAATGAGCAGTTCTTC

J gene: TRBJ2-7
D gene: TRBD2
clone size: -
V gene: TRBV9
CDR3 protein: CASSVGLAGDGEQYF
CDR3 DNA: TGTGCCAGCAGCGTAGGTCTAGCGGGAGATGGGGAGCAGTACTTC

J gene: TRBJ1-5
D gene: TRBD1
clone size: few
V gene: TRBV30
CDR3 protein: CAYRREGQGSNQPQHF
CDR3 DNA: TGTGCCTACCGCCGGGAAGGACAGGGTAGCAATCAGCCCCAGCATTTT

J gene: TRBJ1-2
D gene: -
clone size: few
V gene: TRBV6-5
CDR3 protein: CASSYFQGGYTF
CDR3 DNA: TGTGCCAGCAGTTACTTCCAGGGAGGCTACACCTTC